These 9 T cell receptor beta chains were sequenced from one sample in a study of shared clonotypes between healthy human individuals. Method: immunoSEQ multiplex PCR; TCRdb's copy keeps in-frame clones and lacks some. In the table there are around 1.1 million clones, 60% to 80% of which are singletons. Sequences were obtained from memory CD4+ T cells from PBMCs. The subset here: CD45RA-negative fraction. The receptors shown here come from a man between 18 and 29 years old in good health. Some clones in this sample may be carry-over from other donors' samples.

V is TRBV4-3 and J is TRBJ1-5, with D possibly matching TRBD1 (5 bases). CDR1 is LGHNA and CDR2 is YSLEER in the germline V gene. CDR3 length: 17 residues. Trimming left V 0 bases short and J 2 bases short, with 14 bases between. The CDR3 DNA follows: TGCGCCAGCAGCCAAGAGACCGGGACTGGGGGCAATCAGCCCCAGCATTTT. Its translation: CASSQETGTGGNQPQHF.

The chain joins TRBV18 to TRBJ2-2; D might be TRBD2 (6 bases). Trimming shortened V by 4 bases and J by 2 bases, and 11 bases separated the two germline ends. Germline V gene data show CDR1 as KGHSH and CDR2 as LQKENI. The CDR3 is 15 amino acids. The CDR3 is CASSQNGGNTGELFF. As DNA, the CDR3 is TGTGCCAGCTCACAAAACGGGGGAAACACCGGGGAGCTGTTTTTT. The variable domain in full, completed from reference TRBV18 and TRBJ2-2, reads NAGVMQNPRHLVRRRGQEARLRCSPMKGHSHVYWYRQLPEEGLKFMVYLQKENIIDESGMPKERFSAEFPKEGPSILRIQQVVRGDSAAYFCASSQNGGNTGELFFGEGSRLTVL.

The CDR3 here is CASSLALAGLRGGELFF. CDR3 DNA sequence: TGCGCCAGCAGCTTGGCCCTGGCAGGGCTACGGGGCGGGGAGCTGTTTTTT. V gene TRBV5-1 combines with J gene TRBJ2-2; D assignment may be TRBD1 or TRBD2 (5 bases each). Germline V lookup: CDR1 SGHRS, CDR2 YFSETQ. Trimming pared 0 bases from V and 7 bases from J, leaving 19 bases between. This CDR3 has 17 amino acids.

The rearrangement joins TRBV19 to TRBJ1-2; no definite D call. The V gene's germline CDR1 is LNHDA and CDR2 SQIVND (reference sequence). With 7 bases removed from V and 8 bases from J, the gap between germline ends came to 29 bases. This CDR3 contains 17 residues. CDR3 loop: CASNPVGADGTSRGYTF. Here the CDR3 DNA reads TGTGCCAGTAACCCGGTCGGTGCGGACGGAACGTCTCGAGGCTACACCTTC. The whole variable domain, remainder taken from reference TRBV19 and TRBJ1-2, is DGGITQSPKYLFRKEGQNVTLSCEQNLNHDAMYWYRQDPGQGLRLIYYSQIVNDFQKGDIAEGYSVSREKKESFPLTVTSAQKNPTAFYLCASNPVGADGTSRGYTFGSGTRLTVV.

The genes are TRBV7-8 and TRBJ1-4, with 8 bases lining up with TRBD1. Germline V gives CDR1 SGHVS, CDR2 FQNEAQ. There are 14 residues in the CDR3. V lost 2 bases and J lost 10; bases outside the gene matches: 6. CDR3 DNA: TGTGCCAGCAGCTTACTCCAGGGGGCGGGAAAACTGTTTTTT. Translated: CASSLLQGAGKLFF.

V and J are TRBV5-4 and TRBJ2-7; 11 positions match TRBD2. Trimming removed 4 bases from V and 3 bases from J; junction bases left unmatched: 9. The CDR3 sequence is 16 residues long. Germline CDR1 reads SGHNT; CDR2 reads YYREEE (reference sequence). CDR3 protein: CASSAVAGGSFYEQYF. As DNA, the CDR3 is TGTGCCAGCAGCGCCGTAGCGGGAGGGAGTTTCTACGAGCAGTACTTC.

Worth noting for this clone: Other DNA sequences of this sample code for an identical CDR3. The J gene is TRBJ2-2, the V gene TRBV28, with no clear D. CDR1 and CDR2 from the germline V gene are MDHEN and SYDVKM. This CDR3 comprises 12 residues. With 2 bases removed from V and 5 bases from J, the gap between germline ends came to 3 bases. As DNA, the CDR3 is TGTGCCAGCAGTTTAGTTACCGGGGAGCTGTTTTTT. It is translated as CASSLVTGELFF.

This rearrangement joins TRBV9 to TRBJ2-5, with D unclear. CDR3 size: 14 residues. Germline V gene sequence: CDR1 SGDLS, CDR2 YYNGEE. Trimming pared 0 bases from V and 5 bases from J, leaving 11 bases between. The CDR3 nucleotides are TGTGCCAGCAGCGTAGGTGGGTTATTCGAGACCCAGTACTTC. The encoded protein is CASSVGGLFETQYF.

Concerning this clone: Since a much larger clone is just one base distant, this may be a read error. The identical CDR3 is also encoded by other nucleotide sequences in the sample. The chain uses TRBV12-5 and TRBJ2-2, with no clear D. Germline V lookup: CDR1 LGHNT, CDR2 FRNRAP. CDR3 size: 11 residues. The CDR3 DNA sequence: TGCGCTAGTGGGCGTTCCGGGGAGCTGTTTTTT. It is translated as CASGRSGELFF.